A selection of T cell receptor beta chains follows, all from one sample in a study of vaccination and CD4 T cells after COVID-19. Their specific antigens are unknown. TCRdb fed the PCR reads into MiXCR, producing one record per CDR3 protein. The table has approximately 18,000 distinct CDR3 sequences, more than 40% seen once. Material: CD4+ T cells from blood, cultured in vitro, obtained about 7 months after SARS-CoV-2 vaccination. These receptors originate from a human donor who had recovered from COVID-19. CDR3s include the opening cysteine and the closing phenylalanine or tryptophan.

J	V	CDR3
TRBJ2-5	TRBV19	CASSKGLAAETQYF
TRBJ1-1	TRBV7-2	CASSFTLANTEAFF
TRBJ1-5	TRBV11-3	CASSSRDGSNQPQHF
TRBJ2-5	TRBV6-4	CASSVLGDSKKETQYF
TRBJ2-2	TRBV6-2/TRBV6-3	CASILAGDPNGELFF
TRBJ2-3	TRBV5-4	CASTLAGYTDTQYF
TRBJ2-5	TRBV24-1	CATAKTGETQYF
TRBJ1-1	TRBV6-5	CASSYGQLNTEAFF
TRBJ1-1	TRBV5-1	CASGQGANTEAFF
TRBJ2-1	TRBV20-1	CSASQDWYNEQFF